Sequencing of this TCR beta chain was carried out in a study of cytomegalovirus exposure and HLA in healthy donors. Whole-study results and caveats: Reportedly, fewer N-insertions than the approximately 650-donor mean appeared in an Asian-associated ancestry cluster in a later analysis.

V lost 6 bases and J lost 2, with 11 bases in between. The germline V gene has CDR1 MNHEY and CDR2 SMNVEV (reference sequence). The CDR3 has 14 amino acids. PCR employed 60 Vbeta and 13 Jbeta primers. Data came from immunoSEQ multiplex PCR; TCRdb stores just in-frame clones and leaves some out. The sample consists of roughly 100,000 clones, about 80% of them appearing once. This clone occurred once. As yet, its antigen is unknown. The J gene is TRBJ1-3, the V gene TRBV27; no firm D call. The clonotype comes from an older woman in good health and CMV-seronegative. Sequenced: PBMCs. CDR3 nucleotide sequence: TGTGCCAGCAGCGCCTCGGTGACTGGAAACACCATATATTTT. It codes for CASSASVTGNTIYF.